Each of the 28 T cell receptor beta chains below was sequenced from the same sample in a study of T cell changes during pregnancy in multiple sclerosis. Method: immunoSEQ multiplex PCR; TCRdb's copy keeps in-frame clones and lacks some. In the table there are 40,000 to 55,000 clones, roughly 90% of which are singletons. This material consisted of peripheral blood, taken in the first trimester of pregnancy. The receptors derive from a female donor in good health, enrolled as a control in a pregnancy study.

The gene calls are TRBV27 and TRBJ1-2; the D gene is possibly TRBD1 (5 bases). V dropped 2 bases and J dropped 4 bases, with 26 bases sitting between them. Per germline, CDR1 MNHEY and CDR2 SMNVEV (reference sequence). This CDR3 has 19 amino acids. For the CDR3, the DNA is TGTGCCAGCAGTTTACGGCGTACAGGCCGAAGTGGGGAAGCCTATGGCTACACCTTC. It encodes CASSLRRTGRSGEAYGYTF.

V is TRBV19 and J is TRBJ2-3, with 7 bases lining up with TRBD2. CDR3 size: 14 residues. V dropped 4 bases and J dropped 2; count of bases not matched to a gene: 3. The germline V gene has CDR1 LNHDA and CDR2 SQIVND (reference sequence). The CDR3 nucleotides read TGTGCCAGTAGTACGGGACTAAACACAGATACGCAGTATTTT. It specifies CASSTGLNTDTQYF.

This sequence joins TRBV6-6 and TRBJ1-2; possible D gene TRBD1, 5 bases. V lost 4 bases to trimming and J lost 1 base, with 10 bases between them. The length of the CDR3 is 14 residues. The V gene's germline CDR1 is MNHNY and CDR2 SVGAGI (reference sequence). The CDR3 DNA follows: TGTGCCAGCAGTTTAAGGGGTGTTAACTATGGCTACACCTTC. Encoded protein: CASSLRGVNYGYTF.

The chain combines TRBV25-1 with TRBJ2-7; 8 bases fit TRBD1. Trimming took 4 bases from V and 6 from J; bases not matched to a gene: 5. Germline V gene lookup returns CDR1 MGHDK and CDR2 SYGVNS. The CDR3 extends over 13 amino acids. Here the CDR3 DNA reads TGTGCCAGCAGTGGTCAGGGGGCAGGCGAGCAGTACTTC. Its protein is CASSGQGAGEQYF.

The CDR3 nucleotides read TGTGCCAGCAGTACTAGCGGCACAGATACGCAGTATTTT. It yields the protein CASSTSGTDTQYF. The rearrangement uses TRBV6-4 and TRBJ2-3, with TRBD2 matching 7 bases. This CDR3 comprises 13 residues. The trim removed 5 bases at V and 1 base at J, leaving 0 bases unmatched. Germline V gene sequence: CDR1 MRHNA, CDR2 SNTAGT.

This rearrangement joins TRBV5-6 to TRBJ1-2; the match to TRBD1 covers 7 bases. Germline V gives CDR1 SGHDT, CDR2 YYEEEE. The trim removed 3 bases at V and 5 bases at J, leaving 10 bases unmatched. This CDR3 region has 15 residues. This CDR3 is CASSSPGTVYYGYTF. The CDR3, as DNA: TGTGCCAGCAGCTCCCCCGGGACAGTCTATTATGGCTACACCTTC. Combining the CDR3 with reference TRBV5-6 and TRBJ1-2 gives the whole variable domain DAGVTQSPTHLIKTRGQQVTLRCSPKSGHDTVSWYQQALGQGPQFIFQYYEEEERQRGNFPDRFSGHQFPNYSSELNVNALLLGDSALYLCASSSPGTVYYGYTFGSGTRLTVV.

The CDR3 region is CASSEAAGYAYNSPLHF. The CDR3 DNA follows: TGTGCCAGCAGTGAAGCGGCCGGGTACGCCTATAATTCACCCCTCCACTTT. V is TRBV6-1 and J is TRBJ1-6; D remains ambiguous. The V gene lost 0 bases and the J gene lost 2 bases, with 11 bases spanning the gap. The germline V gene encodes CDR1 MNHNS and CDR2 SASEGT. CDR3 length equals 17 residues.

V gene TRBV18 combines with J gene TRBJ2-5; 7 nucleotides match TRBD1. V gave up 3 bases and J gave up 9 bases; unmatched junction bases: 10. CDR1 is KGHSH and CDR2 is LQKENI in the germline V gene. This CDR3 is built from 14 residues. CDR3 protein: CASSPPGQIWAQYF. In DNA, the CDR3 is TGTGCCAGCTCACCCCCGGGACAGATCTGGGCCCAGTACTTC.

This clone came up once. The chain employs TRBV5-1 and TRBJ2-7; no clear D. Germline-derived CDR1 and CDR2 are SGHRS and YFSETQ. The CDR3 has 12 amino acids. V lost 4 bases and J 7 bases, leaving 12 bases between the germline ends. Here the CDR3 reads CASSPSGDEQYF. Here the CDR3 DNA reads TGCGCCAGCAGCCCCTCGGGTGATGAGCAGTACTTC.

This clone was recorded once. The rearrangement uses TRBV7-9 and TRBJ2-7; 7 positions agree with TRBD1. CDR1 and CDR2 (germline): SEHNR, FQNEAQ (reference sequence). V gave up 5 bases and J gave up 3 bases; unmatched junction bases: 10. The CDR3 contains 15 residues. In DNA, the CDR3 is TGTGCCAGCAGCCCGAAAGGGACAGACTACTACGAGCAGTACTTC. Its protein is CASSPKGTDYYEQYF. Based on the CDR3 plus reference TRBV7-9 and TRBJ2-7, the full variable domain is DTGVSQNPRHKITKRGQNVTFRCDPISEHNRLYWYRQTLGQGPEFLTYFQNEAQLEKSRLLSDRFSAERPKGSFSTLEIQRTEQGDSAMYLCASSPKGTDYYEQYFGPGTRLTVT.

The rearrangement joins TRBV5-1 to TRBJ1-4, with 8 bases lining up with TRBD1. CDR1 and CDR2 (germline): SGHRS, YFSETQ. V gave up 5 bases and J gave up 7 bases; unmatched junction bases: 7. This CDR3 region has 14 residues. CDR3 loop: CASSPGQGSEKLFF. The CDR3 DNA reads TGCGCCAGCAGTCCTGGACAGGGTAGTGAAAAACTGTTTTTT.

The chain employs TRBV28 and TRBJ2-2, with D perhaps matching TRBD2 (5 bases). The V end was cut by 5 bases, the J end by 7 bases, with 20 bases between. The CDR3 loop spans 16 amino acids. CDR1 is MDHEN and CDR2 is SYDVKM in the germline V gene. The CDR3, as DNA: TGTGCCAGCAGTAACCCCCGGGATGGTTTTATCGGGGAGCTGTTTTTT. Amino acid sequence: CASSNPRDGFIGELFF. The full variable domain, completed using reference TRBV28 and TRBJ2-2, is DVKVTQSSRYLVKRTGEKVFLECVQDMDHENMFWYRQDPGLGLRLIYFSYDVKMKEKGDIPEGYSVSREKKERFSLILESASTNQTSMYLCASSNPRDGFIGELFFGEGSRLTVL.

This chain links TRBV18 with TRBJ1-6, with D perhaps matching TRBD1 (5 bases). Trimming stripped 0 bases from V and 6 bases from J, with 15 bases between. This CDR3 region has 17 residues. From germline, CDR1 is KGHSH and CDR2 LQKENI. CDR3 DNA sequence: TGTGCCAGCTCACCACCGGTCGTGTGGGGGGTTAATTCACCCCTCCACTTT. It encodes CASSPPVVWGVNSPLHF.

The chain links TRBV9 to TRBJ2-5; 9 bases map to TRBD2. CDR1 SGDLS and CDR2 YYNGEE come from the germline V gene. Trimming cost V 0 bases and J 5 bases; bases outside gene matches: 11. The CDR3 is made up of 17 amino acids. The CDR3 sequence is CASSVATTSGQWETQYF. CDR3 coding DNA: TGTGCCAGCAGCGTAGCTACGACTAGCGGCCAGTGGGAGACCCAGTACTTC.

The chain has TRBV12-5 and TRBJ1-2; 7 nucleotides line up with TRBD1. The length of the CDR3 is 16 residues. Germline CDR1 reads LGHNT; CDR2 reads FRNRAP. V lost 0 bases to trimming and J lost 3 bases; unmatched junction nucleotides: 7. The CDR3 protein is CASGLVHDRVDYGYTF. Here the CDR3 DNA reads TGTGCTAGTGGTTTGGTACATGACAGGGTGGACTATGGCTACACCTTC.

The gene calls are TRBV19 and TRBJ2-5; 10 nucleotides align to TRBD1. The germline CDR1 and CDR2 sequences are LNHDA and SQIVND (reference sequence). There are 15 residues in the CDR3. J was trimmed by 3 bases and V by 5 bases; bases with no gene match: 6. The CDR3 DNA reads as TGTGCCAGTAGTGGGGGGACAGGGGAAAAAGAGACCCAGTACTTC. It yields the protein CASSGGTGEKETQYF.

The rearrangement links TRBV27 to TRBJ2-7, with a tentative D call TRBD1 (6 bases). Germline V gives CDR1 MNHEY, CDR2 SMNVEV (reference sequence). This CDR3 is built from 14 residues. Trimming took 6 bases from V and 5 from J, leaving 17 bases between them. Here the CDR3 reads CASSLRGTYDEQYF. CDR3 DNA sequence: TGTGCCAGCAGCCTAAGGGGGACATACGACGAGCAGTACTTC.

The chain is built from TRBV11-2 and TRBJ1-1, with D hard to call. Germline V gives CDR1 SGHAT, CDR2 FQNNGV. This CDR3 region has 16 residues. With 1 base removed from V and 0 bases from J, the gap between germline ends came to 12 bases. The CDR3 nucleotides read TGTGCCAGCAGCTTAGGACAAGGTCGCCTGAACACTGAAGCTTTCTTT. It codes for CASSLGQGRLNTEAFF.

The chain couples TRBV19 to TRBJ1-2; 9 bases line up with TRBD1. J was trimmed by 5 bases and V by 7 bases; bases with no gene match: 8. CDR1 is LNHDA and CDR2 is SQIVND in the germline V gene (reference sequence). The CDR3 consists of 14 residues. This CDR3 reads CASIGAGTGYGYTF. The CDR3 DNA reads TGTGCCAGTATCGGCGCCGGGACAGGGTATGGCTACACCTTC.

In its sample, this clone was seen once. The gene calls are TRBV6-1 and TRBJ2-7; TRBD1 might be the D (6 bases). V was trimmed by 1 base and J by 5 bases, leaving 15 bases between them. Germline assignment: CDR1 MNHNS and CDR2 SASEGT. The CDR3 is 15 residues long. CDR3 bases: TGTGCCAGCAGTGAAGGTGCAGGGGCTGAAAACGAGCAGTACTTC. It encodes CASSEGAGAENEQYF.

The chain is built from TRBV11-2 and TRBJ2-7; 8 nucleotides match TRBD2. Germline CDR1 SGHAT, CDR2 FQNNGV. Trimming at V came to 1 base and at J to 3 bases, leaving 2 bases not matched to a gene. The CDR3 has 14 residues. As DNA, the CDR3 is TGTGCCAGCAGCTTAGGGACTAGCCTCTACGAGCAGTACTTC. It is translated as CASSLGTSLYEQYF. Looking up the rest from reference TRBV11-2 and TRBJ2-7 gives the full variable domain: EAGVAQSPRYKIIEKRQSVAFWCNPISGHATLYWYQQILGQGPKLLIQFQNNGVVDDSQLPKDRFSAERLKGVDSTLKIQPAKLEDSAVYLCASSLGTSLYEQYFGPGTRLTVT.

The chain employs TRBV6-1 and TRBJ1-1; perhaps TRBD1 as D (5 bases). CDR3 length: 15 residues. The V and J ends lost 5 bases and 3 bases respectively, with 16 bases between them. Germline V gene lookup returns CDR1 MNHNS and CDR2 SASEGT. The DNA of the CDR3 is TGTGCCAGCAGTCCGAGTGGGGGGGATTACACTGAAGCTTTCTTT. Its translation is CASSPSGGDYTEAFF.

The chain links TRBV7-9 to TRBJ2-7, with D possibly being TRBD2 (5 bases). CDR1 and CDR2 from the germline V gene are SEHNR and FQNEAQ (reference sequence). V was trimmed by 5 bases and J by 4 bases, leaving 12 bases between them. The CDR3 has 13 amino acids. The CDR3: CASSRGTPYEQYF. CDR3 sequence (DNA): TGTGCCAGCAGCCGGGGAACACCATACGAGCAGTACTTC.

The chain employs TRBV28 and TRBJ2-3; 11 bases are shared with TRBD2. The CDR3 has 17 amino acids. CDR1 MDHEN and CDR2 SYDVKM come from the germline V gene. The J segment lost 1 base and the V segment lost 5 bases, leaving 8 bases of the junction unmatched. The DNA of the CDR3 is TGTGCCAGCAGTCTGGGGGGTAGCGGGGGGGGCACAGATACGCAGTATTTT. This gives the protein CASSLGGSGGGTDTQYF.

The chain uses TRBV7-3 and TRBJ2-3; weak D call: TRBD2 (6 bases). This CDR3 region has 18 residues. Germline-derived CDR1 and CDR2 are SGHTA and FQGTGA. V lost 1 base and J 1 base, leaving 18 bases between the germline ends. The chain's CDR3 is CASSLSRLDGRRTDTQYF. Written as DNA, the CDR3 is TGTGCCAGCAGCTTAAGTAGATTGGATGGGAGGCGCACAGATACGCAGTATTTT. Full variable domain (remainder filled in from reference TRBV7-3 and TRBJ2-3): GAGVSQTPSNKVTEKGKYVELRCDPISGHTALYWYRQSLGQGPEFLIYFQGTGAADDSGLPNDRFFAVRPEGSVSTLKIQRTERGDSAVYLCASSLSRLDGRRTDTQYFGPGTRLTVL.

This chain uses TRBV29-1 with TRBJ2-3, with 8 nucleotides matching TRBD1. The CDR3 has 15 amino acids. Germline CDR1 and CDR2: SQVTM and ANQGSEA. The V and J ends lost 7 bases and 2 bases, in that order; junction bases with no gene match: 11. DNA of the CDR3: TGCAGCGCCAAGAATACGGGACAGGACACAGATACGCAGTATTTT. This sequence encodes CSAKNTGQDTDTQYF.

The rearrangement joins TRBV19 to TRBJ1-1; maybe TRBD1 (6 bases). CDR3 length equals 13 residues. Trimming pared 6 bases from V and 4 bases from J, leaving 12 bases between. Per the germline V gene, CDR1 is LNHDA and CDR2 is SQIVND (reference sequence). The CDR3 DNA reads as TGTGCCAGTAGGGTTACACAGGGCACTGAAGCTTTCTTT. Amino acids: CASRVTQGTEAFF.

The chain couples TRBV6-1 to TRBJ2-2, with 8 nucleotides matching TRBD2. The CDR3 covers 14 residues. Trimming cost V 8 bases and J 0 bases; bases outside gene matches: 2. CDR1 MNHNS and CDR2 SASEGT come from the germline V gene. CDR3 coding DNA: TGTGCCAGCGCGGGACTAGCGAACACCGGGGAGCTGTTTTTT. Amino acid sequence: CASAGLANTGELFF.